The clone carrying this T cell receptor (beta chain) has ten or more counts. What it binds is not known. These data belong to a study of metastatic and nonmetastatic thyroid tumors. Study at large: Across blood and tumor or nodule tissue, repertoires from malignant and benign thyroid patients were compared with one another.

Study-level results: The study reportedly found significantly higher TCR beta diversity in malignant thyroid tumors than benign nodules, in blood and tumor.

Every patient was untreated before thyroid surgery. TCRdb re-clonotyped the PCR reads via MiXCR. Among fewer than 35,000 clones, 20% to 30% were seen once, and the ten largest hold 2% to 3%. Sequencing was done on a sample of blood. The clonotype originates from a female donor with papillary thyroid cancer or a benign thyroid nodule (not recorded which). Some clones in this sample may be carry-over from other donors' samples.

The CDR3 protein is CASRRSSSGNLYNEQFF. The CDR3 DNA is TGTGCCAGCCGGAGGTCGTCTAGCGGGAATCTATACAATGAGCAGTTCTTC. The chain couples TRBV6-6 to TRBJ2-1; 9 bases map to TRBD2. V dropped 8 bases and J dropped 4; count of bases not matched to a gene: 15. The CDR3 has 17 amino acids. Germline-derived CDR1 and CDR2 are MNHNY and SVGAGI (reference sequence).